The sample holds a few counts of the clone carrying this TCR beta chain. The sample is drawn from a study of blood T cell repertoires in COVID-19. Study details: Samples came from the United States, Italy and Spain, spanning acute and convalescent COVID-19. The analysed material was cDNA or gDNA that came from T cells, B-cell-depleted T cells, or PBMCs.

The length of the CDR3 is 16 residues. CDR1 SNHLY and CDR2 FYNNEI come from the germline V gene. The V end lost 4 bases, the J end lost 2 bases, and 17 bases lay between the germline ends. In assigning cohorts, the study relied on participant-reported clinical history. Sequencing was performed with immunoSEQ multiplex PCR; in TCRdb, only in-frame clones are kept and a portion is missing. The repertoire holds under 250,000 clones, with 70% to 90% as singletons. J is TRBJ1-2 and V is TRBV2; maybe TRBD1 (5 bases). This sequence was found in a woman aged 50 to 65 with acute COVID-19. The sample consisted of PBMCs or T cells enriched from blood (not recorded which). The chain's CDR3 is CASSVSGGPGNYGYTF. The CDR3 nucleotides read TGTGCCAGCAGTGTATCGGGGGGTCCAGGGAACTATGGCTACACCTTC.